A selection of T cell receptor beta chains follows, all from one sample in a study of beta chain features in type 1 diabetes. Sequencing was performed with immunoSEQ multiplex PCR; in TCRdb, only in-frame clones are kept and a portion is missing. Found here are around 310,000 clones, 9.5% to 11% of them singletons; the top ten hold about 0.014%. The sequenced sample was naive CD4+ T cells from blood. Receptors were obtained from a woman under 40 in good health. Each CDR3 is given with its conserved first and last residue. The order of the fields is D gene, J gene, V gene, clone size, CDR3 protein, CDR3 DNA. The D gene is left open where the match is weak. A clone size is listed for some rows: how often the clone was seen (once, few, many), or a class if it is expanded.

>.|TRBJ2-7|TRBV5-1|.
CASSLYSVGGGYEQYF
TGCGCCAGCAGCTTGTACTCGGTCGGTGGAGGCTACGAGCAGTACTTC
>.|TRBJ2-7|TRBV29-1|.
CSVGQGLNEQYF
TGCAGCGTTGGGCAGGGTTTAAACGAGCAGTACTTC
>.|TRBJ2-1|TRBV29-1|.
CSIGDYNEQFF
TGCAGCATCGGGGACTACAATGAGCAGTTCTTC
>TRBD1|TRBJ2-7|TRBV5-1|.
CASSLAGTGGAYEQYF
TGCGCCAGCAGCTTGGCCGGCACAGGGGGCGCCTACGAGCAGTACTTC
>.|TRBJ2-6|TRBV7-2|few
CASSVTVVRANVLTF
TGTGCCAGCAGCGTAACAGTAGTCAGGGCCAACGTCCTGACTTTC
>.|TRBJ2-7|TRBV30|few
CAWARENSYEQYF
TGTGCCTGGGCGAGGGAAAACTCCTACGAGCAGTACTTC
>TRBD2|TRBJ2-1|TRBV7-9|.
CASSGNTLAGSDEQFF
TGTGCCAGCAGCGGAAATACGCTAGCGGGATCGGATGAGCAGTTCTTC
>.|TRBJ2-7|TRBV27|.
CASSFTATFDYEQYF
TGTGCCAGCAGTTTTACCGCGACATTCGACTACGAGCAGTACTTC
>TRBD1|TRBJ1-1|TRBV28|.
CASLGQGAGNTEAFF
TGTGCCAGCTTAGGACAGGGGGCAGGGAACACTGAAGCTTTCTTT
>.|TRBJ1-3|TRBV7-2|few
CAYGNDSSGNTIYF
TGTGCCTACGGCAATGACAGCTCTGGAAACACCATATATTTT
>TRBD1|TRBJ2-7|TRBV18|.
CASSPDRGSYEQYF
TGTGCCAGCTCACCAGACAGGGGATCCTACGAGCAGTACTTC
>TRBD2|TRBJ2-5|TRBV19|few
CASSIRLAGGWETQYF
TGTGCCAGTAGTATCCGACTCGCGGGAGGTTGGGAGACCCAGTACTTC
>TRBD1|TRBJ2-7|TRBV18|few
CASSPQTGSYSYEQYF
TGTGCCAGCTCACCACAGACAGGGAGCTACTCCTACGAGCAGTACTTC
>.|TRBJ2-1|TRBV28|.
CASSPRAGTINEQFF
TGTGCCAGCAGTCCCCGTGCCGGGACAATCAATGAGCAGTTCTTC
>.|TRBJ2-5|TRBV7-2|few
CASSLERAGETQYF
TGTGCCAGCAGCTTGGAGAGGGCCGGGGAGACCCAGTACTTC
>.|TRBJ2-1|TRBV30|.
CAWSALSSEQFF
TGTGCCTGGAGCGCCTTGAGTAGTGAGCAGTTCTTC
>.|TRBJ2-5|TRBV11-2|.
CASSLGLAVQETQYF
TGTGCCAGCAGCTTAGGCCTAGCTGTACAAGAGACCCAGTACTTC
>.|TRBJ2-3|TRBV29-1|.
CSVPGGGGGTDTQYF
TGCAGCGTCCCGGGCGGGGGAGGGGGGACGGATACGCAGTATTTT
>TRBD2|TRBJ2-7|TRBV30|.
CAWSRLAGVSYEQYF
TGTGCCTGGAGTAGACTAGCGGGAGTATCCTACGAGCAGTACTTC
>TRBD2|TRBJ2-5|TRBV28|few
CASSSPGLAGVLETQYF
TGTGCCAGCAGTTCCCCGGGACTAGCGGGAGTCTTAGAGACCCAGTACTTC
>TRBD1|TRBJ2-5|TRBV7-2|.
CASSLGTVETQYF
TGTGCCAGCAGCTTGGGGACAGTAGAGACCCAGTACTTC
>.|TRBJ2-7|TRBV7-7|.
CASSLEGGSYEQYF
TGTGCTAGCAGCTTAGAAGGCGGTTCCTACGAGCAGTACTTC
>.|TRBJ1-2|TRBV6-6|few
CASYGGRYAAIRYTF
TGTGCCAGCTATGGGGGCCGGTATGCGGCTATTCGCTACACCTTC
>.|TRBJ2-2|TRBV4-3|.
CASSQRLGPTGKNTGELFF
TGCGCCAGCAGCCAACGTCTGGGGCCGACTGGGAAGAACACCGGGGAGCTGTTTTTT
>TRBD1|TRBJ1-5|TRBV23-1|few
CASSQVDRGADQPQHF
TGCGCCAGCAGTCAAGTTGACAGGGGTGCGGATCAGCCCCAGCATTTT
>.|TRBJ2-7|TRBV28|.
CASSFSSSYEQYF
TGTGCCAGCAGTTTTAGCAGCTCCTACGAGCAGTACTTC
>TRBD2|TRBJ2-7|TRBV28|.
CASSSIAGGPYEQYF
TGTGCCAGCAGTTCGATAGCGGGAGGGCCCTACGAGCAGTACTTC
>TRBD2|TRBJ2-5|TRBV5-1|once
CASSSGGGQTQYF
TGCGCCAGCAGCTCCGGGGGGGGGCAGACCCAGTACTTC
>.|TRBJ2-5|TRBV16|.
CASSQFRQETQYF
TGTGCCAGCAGCCAATTCCGGCAAGAGACCCAGTACTTC
>TRBD1|TRBJ2-2|TRBV11-3|few
CASSFGQGRTGELFF
TGTGCCAGCAGCTTTGGACAGGGCCGGACCGGGGAGCTGTTTTTT
>.|TRBJ2-1|TRBV10-3|.
CAISKTDDNEQFF
TGTGCCATCAGCAAGACAGACGACAATGAGCAGTTCTTC
>TRBD1|TRBJ2-7|TRBV30|few
CAWSVHSGTGGRYEQYF
TGTGCCTGGAGTGTACACTCCGGGACAGGGGGCCGGTACGAGCAGTACTTC